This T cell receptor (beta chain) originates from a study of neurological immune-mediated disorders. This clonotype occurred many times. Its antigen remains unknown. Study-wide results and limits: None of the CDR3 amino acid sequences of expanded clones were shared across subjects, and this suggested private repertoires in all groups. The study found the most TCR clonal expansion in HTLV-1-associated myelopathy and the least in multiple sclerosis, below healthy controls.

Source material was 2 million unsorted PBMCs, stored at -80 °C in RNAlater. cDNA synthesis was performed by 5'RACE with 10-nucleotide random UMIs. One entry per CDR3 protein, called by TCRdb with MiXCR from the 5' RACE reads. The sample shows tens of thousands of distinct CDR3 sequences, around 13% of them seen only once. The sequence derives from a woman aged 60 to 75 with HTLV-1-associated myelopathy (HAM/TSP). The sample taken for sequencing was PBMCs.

The DNA of the CDR3 is TGCGCCAGCGCTAAACAGGGGCCTAGTAATTCACCCCTCCACTTT. Translated, it gives CASAKQGPSNSPLHF. The chain employs TRBV10-2 and TRBJ1-6; TRBD1 aligns across 7 bases. Germline trimming cut 8 bases from V and 6 bases from J; bases unmatched to any gene: 10. The CDR3 covers 15 residues. Germline CDR1 is WSHSY and CDR2 is SAAADI.